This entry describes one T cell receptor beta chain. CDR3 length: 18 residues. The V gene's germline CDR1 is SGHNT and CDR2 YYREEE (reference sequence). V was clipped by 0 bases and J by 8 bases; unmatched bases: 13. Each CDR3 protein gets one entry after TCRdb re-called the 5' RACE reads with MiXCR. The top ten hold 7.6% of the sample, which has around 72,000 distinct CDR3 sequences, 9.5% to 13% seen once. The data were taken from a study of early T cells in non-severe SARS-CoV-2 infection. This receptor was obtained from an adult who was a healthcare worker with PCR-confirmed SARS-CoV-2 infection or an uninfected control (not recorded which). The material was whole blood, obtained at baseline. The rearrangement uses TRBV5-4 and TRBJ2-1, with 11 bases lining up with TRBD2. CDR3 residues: CASSLAVRLAGGTDEQFF. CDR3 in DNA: TGTGCCAGCAGCTTGGCCGTCCGGCTAGCGGGGGGTACCGATGAGCAGTTCTTC.